These 20 T cell receptor beta chains were sequenced from one sample in a study of T cell responses to AZD1222 COVID-19 vaccine. Profiling relied on immunoSEQ multiplex PCR, and the TCRdb table lists in-frame clones only, not all of them. The sample contains about 100,000 clones, roughly 86% of which appear only once. This specimen was peripheral blood, taken on day 0 of MenACWY control vaccination. The source of these receptors is an adult in good health.

This clone appeared a single time. The V gene is TRBV7-3, the J gene TRBJ1-2, with 7 bases matching TRBD1. Trimming took 6 bases from V and 7 from J; bases not matched to a gene: 8. The CDR3 runs to 13 residues. Germline V gene sequence: CDR1 SGHTA, CDR2 FQGTGA. The CDR3 sequence: CASRGTAGGGYTF. CDR3 sequence (DNA): TGTGCCAGCAGGGGGACAGCCGGGGGTGGCTACACCTTC.

The rearrangement joins TRBV18 to TRBJ1-5, with D perhaps matching TRBD1 (6 bases). Germline lookup yields CDR1 KGHSH and CDR2 LQKENI. Between the trimmed V and J ends, which lost 6 bases and 5 bases, there was a span of 14 bases. This CDR3 spans 14 amino acids. Here the CDR3 reads CASSPGQLDQPQHF. The CDR3 DNA follows: TGTGCCAGCTCGCCCGGACAGTTAGATCAGCCCCAGCATTTT.

This clone has only one observation. This chain uses TRBV27 with TRBJ2-7; possible D gene TRBD2, 5 bases. Germline values: CDR1 MNHEY, CDR2 SMNVEV (reference sequence). V gave up 2 bases and J gave up 1 base, with 21 bases separating them. The CDR3 totals 18 residues. The CDR3 DNA is TGTGCCAGCAGTTTAAAGGCTAACGGTATACTAGGGTCCTACGAGCAGTACTTC. It translates to CASSLKANGILGSYEQYF.

The J gene is TRBJ2-1, the V gene TRBV11-3, with TRBD2 matching 7 bases. J lost 3 bases, V lost 5 bases, and 10 bases had no gene match. Germline V CDR1 and CDR2: SGHNT, YENEEA. CDR3 size: 16 residues. For the CDR3, the DNA is TGTGCCAGCAGCATCAAAGCGGGATCCCTCTACAATGAGCAGTTCTTC. Encoded protein: CASSIKAGSLYNEQFF.

This sequence joins TRBV30 and TRBJ2-3; D not certain. Germline assignment: CDR1 GTSNPN and CDR2 SVGIG (reference sequence). The CDR3 is 11 amino acids. V lost 6 bases to trimming and J lost 10 bases, with 14 bases between them. The CDR3 loop is CACGLVTAQYF. The CDR3 bases are TGTGCCTGCGGTTTGGTCACCGCGCAGTATTTT.

V and J are TRBV28 and TRBJ1-2; D not resolved. Trimming removed 5 bases at V and 5 bases at J, with 9 bases between. The V gene's germline CDR1 is MDHEN and CDR2 SYDVKM. The CDR3 loop spans 12 amino acids. The CDR3 DNA sequence: TGTGCCAGCAGTGACCAGGATTATGGCTACACCTTC. Amino acid sequence: CASSDQDYGYTF.

The chain uses TRBV28 and TRBJ2-5; tentatively, D is TRBD1 (6 bases). The CDR3 totals 14 residues. CDR1 is MDHEN, CDR2 SYDVKM, per germline. Trimming pared 3 bases from V and 7 bases from J, leaving 15 bases between. CDR3 in amino acids: CASSFFAGVGTQYF. For the CDR3, the DNA is TGTGCCAGCAGTTTTTTCGCAGGGGTTGGGACCCAGTACTTC.

Written as DNA, the CDR3 is TGTGCCAGCAGTAGGGCGGACAGGGCAACCGGGGAGCTGTTTTTT. Residues: CASSRADRATGELFF. The chain carries TRBV6-5 and TRBJ2-2; 8 bases line up with TRBD1. The CDR3 has 15 residues. CDR1 and CDR2 (germline): MNHEY, SVGAGI. The J segment lost 5 bases and the V segment lost 5 bases, leaving 7 bases of the junction unmatched.

V is TRBV28 and J is TRBJ1-2, with D perhaps TRBD1 (6 bases). The CDR3 sequence is 14 residues long. In germline, CDR1 is MDHEN, CDR2 SYDVKM. V dropped 3 bases and J dropped 3 bases, with 11 bases sitting between them. CDR3 bases: TGTGCCAGCAGTTTGTTGCGGACAGACTATGGCTACACCTTC. Its protein product is CASSLLRTDYGYTF.

DNA of the CDR3: TGTGCCAGCGGGCCGCAACGAGATACGCAGTATTTT. Encoded protein: CASGPQRDTQYF. The chain carries TRBV2 and TRBJ2-3; D ambiguous. CDR3 length: 12 residues. Germline assignment: CDR1 SNHLY and CDR2 FYNNEI. The V end lost 8 bases, the J end lost 5 bases, and 11 bases lay between the germline ends.

The J gene is TRBJ1-1, the V gene TRBV29-1, with D hard to call. The CDR3 sequence is 13 residues long. V was shortened by 4 bases and J by 5 bases, with 14 bases between the two germline ends. Germline-derived CDR1 and CDR2 are SQVTM and ANQGSEA. CDR3 nucleotides: TGCAGCGTTGGACGGCGCCTTGGTACTGAAGCTTTCTTT. It yields the protein CSVGRRLGTEAFF.

This sequence joins TRBV5-1 and TRBJ2-1; 8 bases are a match to TRBD2. The CDR3 runs to 15 residues. J was trimmed by 0 bases and V by 5 bases; bases with no gene match: 4. Germline V lookup: CDR1 SGHRS, CDR2 YFSETQ. This CDR3 reads CASSTSGSSYNEQFF. The CDR3, as DNA: TGCGCCAGCAGTACTAGCGGAAGCTCCTACAATGAGCAGTTCTTC.

The genes are TRBV3-1 (or the pseudogene TRBV3-2) and TRBJ2-1; D ambiguous. V was trimmed by 2 bases and J by 4 bases, leaving 15 bases between them. Germline V CDR1 and CDR2: LGHDT, YNNKEL (reference sequence). This CDR3 is built from 16 residues. The CDR3 reads CASSQTVGAGYNEQFF. For the CDR3, the DNA is TGTGCCAGCAGCCAAACTGTAGGCGCTGGGTACAATGAGCAGTTCTTC.

The chain links TRBV7-9 to TRBJ1-2; no definite D call. The V end was cut by 0 bases, the J end by 13 bases, with 9 bases between. There are 11 residues in the CDR3. Germline V gene data show CDR1 as SEHNR and CDR2 as FQNEAQ (reference sequence). CDR3 coding DNA: TGTGCCAGCAGCTTAGCGAGAGGGAGCACCTTC. Its protein is CASSLARGSTF. The variable domain in full, completed from reference TRBV7-9 and TRBJ1-2, reads DTGVSQNPRHKITKRGQNVTFRCDPISEHNRLYWYRQTLGQGPEFLTYFQNEAQLEKSRLLSDRFSAERPKGSFSTLEIQRTEQGDSAMYLCASSLARGSTFGSGTRLTVV.

Here the CDR3 reads CASSLESGDTEAFF. Here the CDR3 DNA reads TGTGCCAGCAGCTTAGAGTCAGGGGACACTGAAGCTTTCTTT. V is TRBV7-2 and J is TRBJ1-1; possible D gene TRBD1, 6 bases. Trimming stripped 1 base from V and 3 bases from J, with 9 bases between. The CDR3 is made up of 14 amino acids. CDR1 is SGHTA and CDR2 is FQGNSA in the germline V gene.

The V and J genes are TRBV3-1 (or the pseudogene TRBV3-2) and TRBJ1-3; D not resolved. Between the trimmed V and J ends, which lost 0 bases and 3 bases, there was a span of 12 bases. The CDR3 is made up of 16 amino acids. Germline V CDR1 and CDR2: LGHDT, YNNKEL (reference sequence). The CDR3: CASSQDPGEVGNTIYF. CDR3 DNA sequence: TGTGCCAGCAGCCAAGATCCCGGGGAGGTTGGAAACACCATATATTTT.

CDR3 sequence (DNA): TGCGCCAGCAGCTTGCAGGGGGCGGTCGAGCAGTACTTC. Its protein is CASSLQGAVEQYF. The genes are TRBV5-1 and TRBJ2-7; TRBD1 aligns across 8 bases. The CDR3 runs 13 residues. CDR1 SGHRS and CDR2 YFSETQ come from the germline V gene. With V trimmed by 1 base and J by 6 bases, 3 bases remained unmatched.

The V gene is TRBV5-1, the J gene TRBJ2-1, with a tentative D call TRBD2 (5 bases). Germline CDR1 reads SGHRS; CDR2 reads YFSETQ. The CDR3 sequence is 12 residues long. V shed 2 bases and J shed 9 bases, with 9 bases lying between them. The chain's CDR3 is CASSFVEGEQFF. CDR3 sequence (DNA): TGCGCCAGCAGCTTCGTTGAGGGTGAGCAGTTCTTC.

The chain carries TRBV5-8 and TRBJ2-6, with D perhaps TRBD2 (6 bases). Germline CDR1 reads SGHTS; CDR2 reads YDEGEE. Between the trimmed V and J ends, which lost 0 bases and 2 bases, there was a span of 9 bases. CDR3 length: 16 residues. The CDR3 DNA sequence: TGTGCCAGCAGCTTGGTAGGAGGGCCTGGGGCCAACGTCCTGACTTTC. This codes for CASSLVGGPGANVLTF.

The chain links TRBV19 to TRBJ1-1; unclear D gene. Trimming took off 6 bases at V and 3 bases at J, with 11 bases between the two ends. The CDR3 is 13 residues long. Germline CDR1 reads LNHDA; CDR2 reads SQIVND (reference sequence). The DNA for the CDR3 is TGTGCCAGTAGAGAGGAGGAGGACACTGAAGCTTTCTTT. Its translation: CASREEEDTEAFF.